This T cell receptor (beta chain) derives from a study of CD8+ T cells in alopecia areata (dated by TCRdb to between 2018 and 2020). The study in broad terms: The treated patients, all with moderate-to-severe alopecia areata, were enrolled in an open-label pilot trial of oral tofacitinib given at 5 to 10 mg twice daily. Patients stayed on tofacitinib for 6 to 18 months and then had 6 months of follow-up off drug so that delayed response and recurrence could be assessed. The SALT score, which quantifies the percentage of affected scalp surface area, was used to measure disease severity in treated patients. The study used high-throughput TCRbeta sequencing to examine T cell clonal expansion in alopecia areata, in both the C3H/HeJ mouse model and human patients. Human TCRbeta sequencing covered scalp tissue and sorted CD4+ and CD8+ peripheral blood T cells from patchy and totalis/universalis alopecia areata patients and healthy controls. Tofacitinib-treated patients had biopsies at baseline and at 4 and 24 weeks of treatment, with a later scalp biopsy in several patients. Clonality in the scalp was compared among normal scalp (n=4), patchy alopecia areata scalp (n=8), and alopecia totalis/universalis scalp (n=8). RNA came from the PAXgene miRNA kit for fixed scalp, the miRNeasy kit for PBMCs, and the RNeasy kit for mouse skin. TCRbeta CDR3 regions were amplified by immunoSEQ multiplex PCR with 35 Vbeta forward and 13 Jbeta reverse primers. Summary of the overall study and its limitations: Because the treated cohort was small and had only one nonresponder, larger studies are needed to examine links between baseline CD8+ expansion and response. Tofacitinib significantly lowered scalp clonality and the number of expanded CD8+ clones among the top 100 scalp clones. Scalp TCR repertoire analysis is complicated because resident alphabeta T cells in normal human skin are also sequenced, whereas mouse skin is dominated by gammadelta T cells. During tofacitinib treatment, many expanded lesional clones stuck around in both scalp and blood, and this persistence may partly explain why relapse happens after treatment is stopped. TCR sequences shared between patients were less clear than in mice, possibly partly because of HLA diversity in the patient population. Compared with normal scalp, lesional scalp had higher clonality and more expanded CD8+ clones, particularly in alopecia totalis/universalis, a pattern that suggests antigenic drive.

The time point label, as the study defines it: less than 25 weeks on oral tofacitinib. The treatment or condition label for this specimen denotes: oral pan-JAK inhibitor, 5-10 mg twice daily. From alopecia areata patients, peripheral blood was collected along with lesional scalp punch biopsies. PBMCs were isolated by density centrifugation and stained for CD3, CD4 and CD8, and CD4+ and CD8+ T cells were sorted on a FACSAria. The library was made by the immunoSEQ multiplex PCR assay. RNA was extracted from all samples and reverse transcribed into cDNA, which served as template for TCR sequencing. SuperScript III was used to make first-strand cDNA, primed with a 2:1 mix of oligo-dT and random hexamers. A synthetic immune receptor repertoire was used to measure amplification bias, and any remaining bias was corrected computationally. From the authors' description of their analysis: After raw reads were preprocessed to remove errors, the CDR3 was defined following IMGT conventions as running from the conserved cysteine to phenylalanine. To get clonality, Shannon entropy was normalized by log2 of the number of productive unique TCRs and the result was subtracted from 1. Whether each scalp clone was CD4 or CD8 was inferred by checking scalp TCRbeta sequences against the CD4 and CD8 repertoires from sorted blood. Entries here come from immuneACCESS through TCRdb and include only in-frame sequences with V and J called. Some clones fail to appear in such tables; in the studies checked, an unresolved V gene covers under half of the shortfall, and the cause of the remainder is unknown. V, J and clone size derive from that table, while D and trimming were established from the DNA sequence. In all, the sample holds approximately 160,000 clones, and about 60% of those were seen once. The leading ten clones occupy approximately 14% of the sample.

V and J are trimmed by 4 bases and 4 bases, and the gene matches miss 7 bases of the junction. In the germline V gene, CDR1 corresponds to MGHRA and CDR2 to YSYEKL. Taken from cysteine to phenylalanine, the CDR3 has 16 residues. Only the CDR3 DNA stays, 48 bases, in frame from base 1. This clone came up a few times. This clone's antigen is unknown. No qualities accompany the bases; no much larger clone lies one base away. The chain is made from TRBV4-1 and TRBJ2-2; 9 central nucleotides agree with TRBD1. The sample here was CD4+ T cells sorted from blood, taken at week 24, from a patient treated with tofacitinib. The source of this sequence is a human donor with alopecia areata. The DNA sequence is TGCGCCAGCAGCCGGGGGGGACAGGGACCCACCGGGGAGCTGTTTTTT. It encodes CASSRGGQGPTGELFF.